One sample yielded the 27 T cell receptor beta chains listed below, sequenced in a study of identical twins. Via MiXCR, TCRdb re-called the 5' RACE reads, giving one row per CDR3 protein. The sample carries hundreds of thousands of distinct CDR3 sequences, about 12% recorded once. The same data also contributed to another study, on yellow fever vaccine responses in identical twins.

The specimen sequenced was PBMCs. These receptors originate from a woman aged 18-29 years in good health.

This clonotype was seen only a few times. The chain has TRBV7-9 and TRBJ2-4; 7 nucleotides line up with TRBD2. V shed 8 bases, J shed 5 bases, and the junction held 3 bases outside the gene matches. CDR3 size: 12 residues. CDR1 and CDR2 (germline): SEHNR, FQNEAQ (reference sequence). The CDR3 DNA reads as TGTGCCAGCCTGGGAGGGGAAAACATTCAGTACTTC. The encoded protein is CASLGGENIQYF. The complete variable domain, with remaining parts taken from reference TRBV7-9 and TRBJ2-4, reads DTGVSQNPRHKITKRGQNVTFRCDPISEHNRLYWYRQTLGQGPEFLTYFQNEAQLEKSRLLSDRFSAERPKGSFSTLEIQRTEQGDSAMYLCASLGGENIQYFGAGTRLSVL.

This clonotype was detected a few times. The chain links TRBV6-5 to TRBJ1-2; the D gene is possibly TRBD1 (5 bases). Germline loops: CDR1 MNHEY, CDR2 SVGAGI. This CDR3 contains 14 residues. With 2 bases removed from V and 2 bases from J, the gap between germline ends came to 9 bases. CDR3 nucleotide sequence: TGTGCCAGCAGTTACCAGGGAATCAACTATGGCTACACCTTC. This translates into CASSYQGINYGYTF.

The chain couples TRBV28 to TRBJ2-3; 10 positions agree with TRBD2. This CDR3 is 16 amino acids long. V gave up 5 bases and J gave up 3 bases; unmatched junction bases: 8. Germline CDR1 reads MDHEN; CDR2 reads SYDVKM. The CDR3 DNA reads TGTGCCAGCAGTCCATCTAGCGGGAGTCGAACAGATACGCAGTATTTT. Amino acids: CASSPSSGSRTDTQYF.

This clonotype was counted a few times. CDR3 coding DNA: TGCGCCAGCAACCCCGGGGGAACCGGGGAGCTGTTTTTT. This gives the protein CASNPGGTGELFF. The V call is TRBV5-1, the J call TRBJ2-2, with a weak D call TRBD2 (6 bases). This CDR3 has 13 amino acids. Trimming shortened V by 6 bases and J by 5 bases, and 11 bases separated the two germline ends. From germline, CDR1 is SGHRS and CDR2 YFSETQ.

This clonotype was recorded a few times. This rearrangement joins TRBV20-1 to TRBJ2-1; 10 bases line up with TRBD1. Germline CDR1 reads DFQATT; CDR2 reads SNEGSKA (reference sequence). The CDR3 has 15 residues. After removal of 6 bases from V and 8 bases from J, the junction contained 13 bases not matched to a gene. Written as DNA, the CDR3 is TGCAGTGCCGTACCGACAGGGGGCTTTAGGTATGAGCAGTTCTTC. It yields the protein CSAVPTGGFRYEQFF.

The chain has TRBV29-1 and TRBJ1-1; the D is unclear. Germline-derived CDR1 and CDR2 are SQVTM and ANQGSEA. V was clipped by 4 bases and J by 8 bases, with 11 bases between them. The CDR3 is made up of 11 amino acids. The CDR3 region is CSVVPGREAFF. The CDR3 nucleotides read TGCAGCGTTGTTCCCGGTAGGGAAGCTTTCTTT.

The J gene is TRBJ2-2, the V gene TRBV5-4; 7 bases are shared with TRBD2. V gave up 5 bases and J gave up 1 base; unmatched junction bases: 11. This CDR3 has 17 amino acids. Looked up from germline, CDR1 is SGHNT and CDR2 is YYREEE (reference sequence). CDR3 sequence: CASRPGPGEGNTGELFF. The CDR3 coding sequence is TGTGCCAGCAGGCCTGGGCCCGGGGAGGGGAACACCGGGGAGCTGTTTTTT.

The V call is TRBV11-3, the J call TRBJ2-7, with TRBD2 matching 11 bases. The V gene's germline CDR1 is SGHNT and CDR2 YENEEA. V was pared by 5 bases and J by 0 bases, with 6 bases of the junction left unmatched. The CDR3 totals 16 residues. As DNA, the CDR3 is TGTGCCAGCAGCCTCGGGACTAGCGGAAACTCCTACGAGCAGTACTTC. Its protein is CASSLGTSGNSYEQYF.

The table lists this clonotype with a few counts. CDR3 sequence (DNA): TGTGCCAGCAGCGCCGGGACAGGGAAAATGAACACTGAAGCTTTCTTT. Encoded protein: CASSAGTGKMNTEAFF. V gene TRBV9 combines with J gene TRBJ1-1, with 9 bases matching TRBD1. Germline assignment: CDR1 SGDLS and CDR2 YYNGEE. V gave up 3 bases and J gave up 0 bases; unmatched junction bases: 6. The CDR3 totals 16 residues.

This clonotype has just a few counts. The chain employs TRBV10-3 and TRBJ1-5; a possible D gene is TRBD1 (5 bases). V lost 3 bases and J 2 bases, leaving 14 bases between the germline ends. The CDR3 consists of 16 residues. Germline V lookup: CDR1 ENHRY, CDR2 SYGVKD. As DNA, the CDR3 is TGTGCCATCAGTGATGTAGGGAAGACAGGCAATCAGCCCCAGCATTTT. This translates into CAISDVGKTGNQPQHF.

The chain joins TRBV7-8 to TRBJ2-1, with D perhaps TRBD1 or TRBD2 (6 bases each). Trimming removed 1 base from V and 9 bases from J, with 16 bases in between. Germline V gene data show CDR1 as SGHVS and CDR2 as FQNEAQ. The length of the CDR3 is 15 residues. This CDR3 is CASSLEGGVNGEQFF. The CDR3 region has the DNA TGTGCCAGCAGCTTAGAGGGGGGCGTCAATGGTGAGCAGTTCTTC.

This clonotype was detected ten times or more. This chain joins TRBV11-1 and TRBJ1-6, with D perhaps TRBD1 (6 bases). Trimming left V 3 bases short and J 7 bases short, with 13 bases between. Germline V gene sequence: CDR1 SGHAT, CDR2 FQDESV (reference sequence). The CDR3 length is 15 residues. The chain's CDR3 is CASSLRGTPNSPLHF. CDR3 DNA: TGTGCCAGCAGCTTGAGGGGGACACCCAATTCACCCCTCCACTTT. Drawing the rest from reference TRBV11-1 and TRBJ1-6, the complete variable domain is EAEVAQSPRYKITEKSQAVAFWCDPISGHATLYWYRQILGQGPELLVQFQDESVVDDSQLPKDRFSAERLKGVDSTLKIQPAELGDSAMYLCASSLRGTPNSPLHFGNGTRLTVT.

This clonotype came up many times. The chain combines TRBV12-3 or TRBV12-4 with TRBJ2-3; a weak D match, TRBD2 (5 bases). V was shortened by 5 bases and J by 4 bases, with 13 bases between the two germline ends. CDR3 length: 14 amino acids. CDR3 sequence: CASSLQRRADTQYF. The CDR3 DNA is TGTGCCAGCAGTCTCCAGCGGCGGGCAGATACGCAGTATTTT.

The genes are TRBV29-1 and TRBJ2-1; a possible D gene is TRBD2 (6 bases). Trimming pared 0 bases from V and 2 bases from J, leaving 11 bases between. The germline V gene encodes CDR1 SQVTM and CDR2 ANQGSEA. The CDR3 runs to 15 residues. CDR3 residues: CSVEDGGSPYNEQFF. As DNA, the CDR3 is TGCAGCGTTGAAGATGGGGGGTCCCCCTACAATGAGCAGTTCTTC.

J is TRBJ1-5 and V is TRBV20-1, with D possibly being TRBD1 (6 bases). CDR1 DFQATT and CDR2 SNEGSKA come from the germline V gene (reference sequence). Between the trimmed V and J ends, which lost 8 bases and 8 bases, there was a span of 19 bases. This CDR3 is 13 amino acids long. CDR3 residues: CSLPQGPGEPQHF. The CDR3 DNA follows: TGCAGTCTCCCCCAGGGGCCCGGTGAGCCCCAGCATTTT.

This clonotype was counted a few times. The V call is TRBV3-1, the J call TRBJ2-2, with no clear D. V dropped 4 bases and J dropped 4 bases, with 16 bases sitting between them. Germline assignment: CDR1 LGHDT and CDR2 YNNKEL (reference sequence). The CDR3 runs 16 residues. Here the CDR3 reads CASSPSPGRLTGELFF. The CDR3 coding sequence is TGTGCCAGCAGCCCCAGCCCGGGCCGACTCACCGGGGAGCTGTTTTTT.

The chain uses TRBV18 and TRBJ1-2; D is ambiguous. Germline V gene lookup returns CDR1 KGHSH and CDR2 LQKENI. V was trimmed by 8 bases and J by 5 bases, leaving 12 bases between them. The CDR3 sequence is 12 residues long. The DNA of the CDR3 is TGTGCCAGCGACGCCCAAGGGTATGGCTACACCTTC. Its translation: CASDAQGYGYTF. The full variable domain, in which reference TRBV18 and TRBJ1-2 provide the parts outside the CDR3, is NAGVMQNPRHLVRRRGQEARLRCSPMKGHSHVYWYRQLPEEGLKFMVYLQKENIIDESGMPKERFSAEFPKEGPSILRIQQVVRGDSAAYFCASDAQGYGYTFGSGTRLTVV.

This clonotype was detected ten times or more. The rearrangement uses TRBV20-1 and TRBJ2-5; the match to TRBD2 covers 8 bases. This CDR3 has 15 residues. Germline V gene lookup returns CDR1 DFQATT and CDR2 SNEGSKA (reference sequence). J gave up 5 bases and V 0 bases, and 8 bases lay outside the gene matches. CDR3 loop: CSARDPGLARETQYF. As DNA, the CDR3 is TGCAGTGCTAGAGATCCAGGACTAGCCAGGGAGACCCAGTACTTC.

In its sample, this clonotype was seen a few times. The chain joins TRBV3-1 to TRBJ2-2, with TRBD2 matching 11 bases. The CDR3 loop spans 15 amino acids. Per the germline V gene, CDR1 is LGHDT and CDR2 is YNNKEL (reference sequence). V gave up 1 base and J gave up 9 bases; unmatched junction bases: 4. DNA for the CDR3: TGTGCCAGCAGCCAAGGCCTAGCGGGAGGTCGGGAGCTGTTTTTT. This encodes CASSQGLAGGRELFF.

The V call is TRBV28, the J call TRBJ1-1; maybe TRBD1 (5 bases). V was trimmed by 8 bases and J by 2 bases, leaving 15 bases between them. The CDR3 sequence is 14 residues long. Germline CDR1 is MDHEN and CDR2 is SYDVKM. CDR3 loop: CASGLGGLNTEAFF. The CDR3 DNA follows: TGTGCCAGCGGACTTGGGGGTTTAAACACTGAAGCTTTCTTT.

In nucleotides, the CDR3 is TGTGCCAGCAGCGTAGGGGTAGCCGCGGGGGAGACCCAGTACTTC. Protein product: CASSVGVAAGETQYF. V and J are TRBV9 and TRBJ2-5; D might be TRBD2 (6 bases). The V end lost 0 bases, the J end lost 5 bases, and 14 bases lay between the germline ends. The CDR3 is made up of 15 amino acids. The germline V gene has CDR1 SGDLS and CDR2 YYNGEE.

The V call is TRBV12-5, the J call TRBJ1-3; no firm D call. This CDR3 is 17 amino acids long. V was cut by 7 bases and J by 0 bases, with 19 bases left in between. Germline CDR1 and CDR2: LGHNT and FRNRAP. The CDR3 nucleotides read TGTGCTAGTGCCCACGCTCGTGGCAGCCGCTCTGGAAACACCATATATTTT. Translating it yields CASAHARGSRSGNTIYF.

This rearrangement joins TRBV10-3 to TRBJ1-2, with D possibly matching TRBD1 (6 bases). V lost 7 bases, J lost 0 bases, and 12 bases lay in between. The CDR3 is 14 amino acids. Per germline, CDR1 ENHRY and CDR2 SYGVKD. CDR3 bases: TGTGCCATCACTCCGACAGGAGCTAACTATGGCTACACCTTC. Translated: CAITPTGANYGYTF.

The chain recombines TRBV7-9 with TRBJ2-7; 9 bases map to TRBD1. The germline V gene encodes CDR1 SEHNR and CDR2 FQNEAQ (reference sequence). Trimming cost V 1 base and J 6 bases; bases outside gene matches: 10. The CDR3 covers 16 residues. This chain's CDR3 is CASSLGPGQGISEQYF. CDR3 DNA: TGTGCCAGCAGCTTAGGACCGGGACAGGGTATCTCCGAGCAGTACTTC.

This clonotype occurred many times. The chain has TRBV29-1 and TRBJ2-1, with no clear D. CDR1 SQVTM and CDR2 ANQGSEA come from the germline V gene. V lost 5 bases and J lost 4, with 18 bases in between. This CDR3 contains 15 residues. This CDR3 reads CSVRPGSDPYNEQFF. The CDR3 DNA sequence: TGCAGCGTTAGGCCCGGGTCAGACCCTTACAATGAGCAGTTCTTC.

This clonotype was counted a few times. V gene TRBV10-3 combines with J gene TRBJ2-2; possible D gene TRBD1, 5 bases. The CDR3 is 14 amino acids. V gave up 0 bases and J gave up 6 bases, with 8 bases separating them. Germline V gene data show CDR1 as ENHRY and CDR2 as SYGVKD. CDR3 nucleotide sequence: TGTGCCATCAGTGAGTCTCAGGGCCCCGGGGAGCTGTTTTTT. It specifies CAISESQGPGELFF.

This clonotype was seen a few times. This chain uses TRBV20-1 with TRBJ2-2; no clear D gene. This CDR3 spans 14 amino acids. The V gene lost 4 bases and the J gene lost 1 base, with 10 bases spanning the gap. CDR1 and CDR2 (germline): DFQATT, SNEGSKA (reference sequence). CDR3 bases: TGCAGTGCTAATGACGGCTTGAACACCGGGGAGCTGTTTTTT. Protein product: CSANDGLNTGELFF.